The source of this T cell receptor beta chain is a study of monozygotic twins with inflammatory bowel disease. The CDR3 spans 17 residues. Germline CDR1 is MNHEY and CDR2 is SMNVEV (reference sequence). TCRdb reanalyzed the 5' RACE reads and collapses them to one entry per CDR3 protein, without DNA. The table lists over 150,000 distinct CDR3 sequences, with around 2.8% in the top ten. This rearrangement joins TRBV27 to TRBJ2-1; the TCRdb call, TRBD1, lacks DNA for checking. The sequence derives from a human donor with ulcerative colitis or Crohn's disease, or a healthy co-twin of an affected twin (not recorded which). The sample comprised blood. This CDR3 reads CASSLLGQTFSYNEQFF.